These 4 T cell receptor beta chains were sequenced from one sample in a study of blood T cells in healthy people across ages. Together with a sample-barcoded 5' primer, a J-beta primer mix was included in a second PCR lasting 7 to 11 cycles. TCRdb re-called the 5' RACE reads through MiXCR, storing one row per CDR3 protein. The profile shows 920,000 or so distinct CDR3 sequences, 45% of them singletons. The sample was blood. These receptor sequences come from a woman aged 60-75 years in good health.

The rearrangement uses TRBV6-2 or TRBV6-3 and TRBJ2-4; D uncertain. V lost 5 bases to trimming and J lost 0 bases, with 20 bases between them. The germline V gene has CDR1 MNHEY and CDR2 SVGEGT. The CDR3 is 18 residues long. CDR3 nucleotides: TGTGCCAGCAGTCCCCTTTGGCTGGCCAAAGAAGCCAAAAACATTCAGTACTTC. It specifies CASSPLWLAKEAKNIQYF.

The genes are TRBV12-3 or TRBV12-4 and TRBJ2-7; TRBD1 matches at 9 bases. The CDR3 is made up of 13 amino acids. After removal of 6 bases from V and 9 bases from J, the junction contained 9 bases not matched to a gene. The CDR3 loop reads CASRQSQGATQYF. The CDR3 nucleotides read TGTGCCAGCAGGCAATCACAGGGGGCGACGCAGTACTTC.

The chain has TRBV20-1 and TRBJ2-5; 9 bases agree with TRBD2. Trimming removed 6 bases from V and 11 bases from J; junction bases left unmatched: 19. The CDR3 loop spans 15 amino acids. Germline lookup yields CDR1 DFQATT and CDR2 SNEGSKA (reference sequence). CDR3 region: CSAHQSGRYYNEQYF. CDR3 in DNA: TGCAGTGCCCACCAAAGCGGGAGGTATTACAATGAGCAGTACTTC.

The gene calls are TRBV7-2 and TRBJ2-7, with D uncertain. The CDR3 runs to 14 residues. The V end was cut by 0 bases, the J end by 4 bases, with 10 bases between. Looked up from germline, CDR1 is SGHTA and CDR2 is FQGNSA. The CDR3 DNA reads TGTGCCAGCAGCTTAGCGATAGTGAGGTACGAGCAGTACTTC. As protein: CASSLAIVRYEQYF. Using reference TRBV7-2 and TRBJ2-7 for the parts outside the CDR3, the full variable domain is GAGVSQSPSNKVTEKGKDVELRCDPISGHTALYWYRQSLGQGLEFLIYFQGNSAPDKSGLPSDRFSAERTGGSVSTLTIQRTQQEDSAVYLCASSLAIVRYEQYFGPGTRLTVT.